This T cell receptor (beta chain) was identified during a study of spatial heterogeneity in lung cancer. For the study at large: An average of more than ten raw reads was observed per unique TCR and UMI combination. General observations from the study: Relative to follow-up, resection was when ubiquitous expanded tumor TCRs appeared more in blood.

Described time point: blood at routine non-recurrence follow-up after resection. MiXCR, run by TCRdb on the 5' RACE reads, gives a single entry per CDR3 protein. The sample holds tens of thousands of distinct CDR3 sequences, 8% to 13% seen once. Only a few counts were recorded for this clonotype. What it recognizes is unknown. Germline assignment: CDR1 SEHNR and CDR2 FQNEAQ (reference sequence). V was clipped by 3 bases and J by 7 bases, with 10 bases between them. This CDR3 is built from 12 residues. The rearrangement uses TRBV7-9 and TRBJ2-7, with D tentatively TRBD1 (6 bases). The specimen comprised PBMCs, sampled at follow-up. This receptor was identified in a female donor with early-stage non-small cell lung cancer. CDR3 in DNA: TGTGCCAGCAGCTTTCCGAGGGGGGAGCAGTACTTC. It codes for CASSFPRGEQYF.